The TCR beta chain described here comes from a study of T-cell reconstitution after alpha-beta-depleted transplantation in children. Study-level results: T-cell counts and diversity at one year post-transplant came mainly from newly produced T cells. From surviving recipient T cells and thymic progenitors came the high day-60 TCRbeta diversity observed in some patients. Expanded graft clones, several hundred of them, were reportedly the source of alpha-beta T cells about two months after transplant.

Remarks on this clonotype: What it binds is unknown.

Unique molecular identifiers were used in preparing the TCRbeta library. Using its own MiXCR run on the PCR reads, TCRdb lists one record per CDR3 protein. The sample has 450,000 to 600,000 distinct CDR3 sequences, 13% seen once. This CDR3 is built from 15 residues. Trimming took 0 bases from V and 6 from J; bases not matched to a gene: 4. Germline CDR1 and CDR2: SGHRS and YFSETQ. The sequenced sample was PBMCs, mostly from graft donor cells, obtained 360 days after TCRalphabeta/CD19-depleted stem cell transplant. This sequence originates from a male patient between 10 and 17 years old who had a stem cell transplant for acute myeloid leukemia, so the T cells may come from the graft donor. The V gene is TRBV5-1, the J gene TRBJ2-2; 8 nucleotides line up with TRBD2. CDR3 in DNA: TGCGCCAGCAGCTTGGGAGGACTAGCATCCGGGGAGCTGTTTTTT. It translates to CASSLGGLASGELFF.